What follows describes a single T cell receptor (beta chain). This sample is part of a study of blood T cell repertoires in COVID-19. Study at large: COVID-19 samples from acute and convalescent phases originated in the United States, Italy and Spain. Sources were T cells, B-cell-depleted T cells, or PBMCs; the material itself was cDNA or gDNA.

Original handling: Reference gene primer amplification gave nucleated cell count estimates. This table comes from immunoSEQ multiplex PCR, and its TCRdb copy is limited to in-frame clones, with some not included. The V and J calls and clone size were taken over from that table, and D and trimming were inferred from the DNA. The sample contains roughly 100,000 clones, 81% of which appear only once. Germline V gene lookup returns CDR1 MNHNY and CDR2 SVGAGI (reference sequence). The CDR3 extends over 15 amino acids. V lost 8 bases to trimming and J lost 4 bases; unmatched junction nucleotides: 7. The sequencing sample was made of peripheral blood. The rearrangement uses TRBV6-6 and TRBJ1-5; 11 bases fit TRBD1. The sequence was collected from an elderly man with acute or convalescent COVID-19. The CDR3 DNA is TGTGCCAGCGCCGGGACAGGGGGGAGTAATCAGCCCCAGCATTTT. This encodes CASAGTGGSNQPQHF.